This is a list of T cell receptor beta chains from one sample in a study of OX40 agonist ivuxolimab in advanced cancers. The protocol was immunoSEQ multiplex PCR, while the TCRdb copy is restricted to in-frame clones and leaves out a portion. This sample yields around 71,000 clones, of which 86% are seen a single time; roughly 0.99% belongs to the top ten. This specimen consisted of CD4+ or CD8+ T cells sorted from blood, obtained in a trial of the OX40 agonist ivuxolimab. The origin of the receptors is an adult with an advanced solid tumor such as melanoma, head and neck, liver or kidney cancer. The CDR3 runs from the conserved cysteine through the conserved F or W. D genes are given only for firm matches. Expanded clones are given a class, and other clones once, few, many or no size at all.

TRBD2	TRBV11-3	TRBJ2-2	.	CASSLVAGANTGELFF	TGTGCCAGCAGCTTAGTCGCGGGAGCGAACACCGGGGAGCTGTTTTTT
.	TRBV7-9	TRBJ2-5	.	CASSLARGPRIGETQYF	TGTGCCAGCAGCTTAGCGCGCGGACCGAGGATCGGGGAGACCCAGTACTTC
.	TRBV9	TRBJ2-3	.	CASSVRGDQDTQYF	TGTGCCAGCAGCGTAAGGGGCGACCAGGATACGCAGTATTTT
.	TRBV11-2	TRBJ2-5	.	CASSLVQGGETQYF	TGTGCCAGCAGCTTAGTACAGGGCGGCGAGACCCAGTACTTC
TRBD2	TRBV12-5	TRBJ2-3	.	CASGDGRAGSDTQYF	TGTGCTAGTGGCGACGGGAGGGCCGGATCCGATACGCAGTATTTT
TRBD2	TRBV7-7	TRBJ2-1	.	CASSSGLAGSNEQFF	TGTGCTAGCAGCTCGGGACTAGCGGGATCAAATGAGCAGTTCTTC
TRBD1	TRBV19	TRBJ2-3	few	CASTSGQGTDTQYF	TGTGCCAGTACCTCGGGACAGGGGACAGATACGCAGTATTTT
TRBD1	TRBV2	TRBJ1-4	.	CASNRPQGSNEKLFF	TGTGCCAGCAACCGCCCACAGGGGAGTAACGAAAAACTGTTTTTT
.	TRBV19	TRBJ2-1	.	CASSIAGGAWNEQFF	TGTGCCAGTAGTATAGCGGGGGGCGCGTGGAATGAGCAGTTCTTC
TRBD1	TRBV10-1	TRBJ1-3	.	CASSPLRDSGIGNTIYF	TGCGCCAGCAGCCCCCTCCGGGACAGTGGAATTGGAAACACCATATATTTT
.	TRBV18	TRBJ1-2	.	CASSDDGNYGYTF	TGTGCCAGCTCGGACGACGGAAACTATGGCTACACCTTC
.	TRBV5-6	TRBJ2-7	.	CASSPSSLASYEQYF	TGTGCCAGCAGCCCCTCGAGTCTTGCAAGCTACGAGCAGTACTTC
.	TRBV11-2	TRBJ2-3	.	CASSLDRGPVDTQYF	TGTGCCAGCAGCTTAGATCGGGGGCCGGTTGATACGCAGTATTTT
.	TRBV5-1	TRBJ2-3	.	CASSLDRSTDTQYF	TGCGCCAGCAGCTTGGACAGGTCCACAGATACGCAGTATTTT
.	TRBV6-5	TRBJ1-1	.	CASSYSKNTEAFF	TGTGCCAGCAGTTACTCCAAGAACACTGAAGCTTTCTTT
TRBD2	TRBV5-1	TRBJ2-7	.	CASSPRLAGEGNYEQYF	TGCGCCAGCAGCCCCAGACTAGCGGGCGAGGGAAATTACGAGCAGTACTTC
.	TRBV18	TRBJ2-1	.	CASSRDVRGEQFF	TGTGCCAGCTCTCGAGATGTCCGGGGTGAGCAGTTCTTC
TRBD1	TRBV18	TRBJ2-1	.	CASSPGQGRINEQFF	TGTGCCAGCTCACCAGGACAGGGCCGGATCAATGAGCAGTTCTTC
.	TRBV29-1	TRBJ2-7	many	CSVRGQGEPYEQYF	TGCAGCGTCCGAGGCCAGGGCGAACCCTACGAGCAGTACTTC
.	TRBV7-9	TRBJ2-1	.	CASSLAGRNEQFF	TGTGCCAGCAGCCTCGCGGGACGGAATGAGCAGTTCTTC
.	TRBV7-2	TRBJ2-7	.	CASSKLRSYEQYF	TGTGCCAGCAGCAAACTACGCTCCTACGAGCAGTACTTC
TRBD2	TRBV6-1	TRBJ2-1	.	CASNPGGYNEQFF	TGTGCCAGCAACCCGGGAGGGTACAATGAGCAGTTCTTC
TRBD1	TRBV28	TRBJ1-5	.	CASSSGQGLQPQHF	TGTGCCAGCAGTTCGGGACAGGGTCTTCAGCCCCAGCATTTT
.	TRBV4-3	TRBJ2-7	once	CASSQVVTSSYEQYF	TGCGCCAGCAGCCAAGTCGTGACTAGCTCCTACGAGCAGTACTTC
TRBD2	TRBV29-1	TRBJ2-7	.	CSVRAGGSGEQYF	TGCAGCGTCAGAGCGGGAGGCTCAGGCGAGCAGTACTTC
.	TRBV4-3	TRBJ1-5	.	CASSQDSRVNNQPQHF	TGCGCCAGCAGCCAAGATTCCAGGGTAAACAATCAGCCCCAGCATTTT
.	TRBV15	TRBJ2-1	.	CATSRRAYGTADNEQFF	TGTGCCACCAGCAGACGGGCCTACGGGACCGCCGACAATGAGCAGTTCTTC
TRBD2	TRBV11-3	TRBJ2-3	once	CASSTGTSGSTDTQYF	TGTGCCAGCAGTACCGGTACTAGCGGGAGCACAGATACGCAGTATTTT
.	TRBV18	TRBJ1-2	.	CASSPPAGSYGYTF	TGTGCCAGCTCACCACCAGCGGGGAGCTATGGCTACACCTTC
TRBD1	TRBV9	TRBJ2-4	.	CASSVTGGAKNIQYF	TGTGCCAGCAGCGTCACAGGGGGAGCAAAAAACATTCAGTACTTC
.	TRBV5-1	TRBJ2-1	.	CASSLAPTAVLEQFF	TGCGCCAGCAGCTTGGCTCCCACGGCGGTGCTGGAGCAGTTCTTC
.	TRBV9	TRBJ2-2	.	CASSVDAPWNTGELFF	TGTGCCAGCAGCGTAGATGCCCCCTGGAACACCGGGGAGCTGTTTTTT
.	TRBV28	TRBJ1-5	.	CASSFVLGRSQHF	TGTGCCAGCAGTTTCGTTCTTGGGCGGTCCCAGCATTTT
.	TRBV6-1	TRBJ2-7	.	CASSMNEQYF	TGTGCCAGCAGTATGAACGAGCAGTACTTC
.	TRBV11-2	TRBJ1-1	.	CASSPRTGGDAEAFF	TGTGCCAGCAGCCCGAGGACGGGGGGTGACGCTGAAGCTTTCTTT
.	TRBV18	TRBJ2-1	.	CASSEFGTGPYNEQFF	TGTGCCAGCTCGGAGTTTGGCACCGGACCCTACAATGAGCAGTTCTTC